The 26 T cell receptor beta chains below all came from one sample that was sequenced in a study of patients and donors after allogeneic stem cell transplantation (dated by TCRdb to 2018 to 2020). Library method: RT-PCR. These reads were obtained on a NextSeq 550. The raw public reads went through TCRdb reprocessing: fastp at Q25, MiXCR clone calling, in-frame beta chains kept. Each record represents a unique CDR3 protein, reported with the most common genes and DNA among its rows. The sample data list more than 850,000 distinct CDR3 sequences, and about a sixth of these were observed just once. The ten largest clonotypes hold roughly 6% of the sample. Sequencing used blood, either unsorted or a sorted T cell fraction (not recorded which). All receptors come from a human donor who was either an allogeneic HSCT recipient or a stem cell or donor lymphocyte infusion donor (not recorded which). It is not recorded whose cells these are; they may come from a transplant donor.

The rearrangement links TRBV4-2 to TRBJ2-7; D is perhaps TRBD1 (5 bases). CDR3 length equals 15 residues. V shed 0 bases and J shed 7 bases, with 16 bases lying between them. Germline loops: CDR1 LGHNA, CDR2 YNFKEQ. CDR3 DNA: TGTGCCAGCAGCCAAGATAGGGGCTCCGGAGAAGAGCAGTACTTC. Its translation is CASSQDRGSGEEQYF.

This chain joins TRBV20-1 and TRBJ1-2, with a weak D call TRBD1 (6 bases). CDR1 and CDR2 from the germline V gene are DFQATT and SNEGSKA (reference sequence). The V gene lost 5 bases and the J gene lost 6 bases, with 19 bases spanning the gap. The CDR3 is made up of 14 amino acids. CDR3 sequence: CSASPLTGSHGYTF. CDR3 nucleotides: TGCAGTGCTTCGCCGCTTACAGGGAGCCATGGCTACACCTTC.

The table lists this clonotype with a few counts. The chain recombines TRBV6-2 or TRBV6-3 with TRBJ2-3; 8 bases align to TRBD1. Germline loops: CDR1 MNHEY, CDR2 SVGEGT. V was pared by 2 bases and J by 4 bases, with 2 bases of the junction left unmatched. The CDR3 runs to 14 residues. The DNA for the CDR3 is TGTGCCAGCAGTTACCGGACAGGGCCAGATACGCAGTATTTT. This encodes CASSYRTGPDTQYF.

The V gene is TRBV30, the J gene TRBJ2-1; tentatively, D is TRBD2 (6 bases). Trimming cost V 5 bases and J 1 base, with 12 bases left between them. Germline CDR1 GTSNPN, CDR2 SVGIG (reference sequence). The CDR3 spans 14 residues. Here the CDR3 reads CAWGGLASYNEQFF. Here the CDR3 DNA reads TGTGCCTGGGGGGGACTGGCATCCTACAATGAGCAGTTCTTC.

V is TRBV6-1 and J is TRBJ1-6, with 8 nucleotides matching TRBD1. Trimming cost V 6 bases and J 10 bases; bases outside gene matches: 5. Per germline, CDR1 MNHNS and CDR2 SASEGT. The CDR3 runs to 13 residues. This CDR3 reads CASRTGVDSPLHF. The CDR3 bases are TGTGCCAGCAGGACAGGGGTAGACTCACCCCTCCACTTT.

This clonotype was counted a few times. The rearrangement joins TRBV6-1 to TRBJ2-1, with D unclear. Germline CDR1 is MNHNS and CDR2 is SASEGT. The CDR3 length is 13 residues. V lost 6 bases, J lost 2 bases, and 8 bases lay in between. The CDR3: CASSGVAYNEQFF. The CDR3 DNA reads TGTGCCAGCAGCGGAGTGGCCTACAATGAGCAGTTCTTC.

The sample holds many counts of this clonotype. This chain connects TRBV24-1 to TRBJ2-7; D ambiguous. This CDR3 has 14 amino acids. Germline V lookup: CDR1 KGHDR, CDR2 SFDVKD. Trimming shortened V by 2 bases and J by 0 bases, and 7 bases separated the two germline ends. CDR3 sequence reads: CATSDSKASYEQYF. The CDR3 bases are TGTGCCACCAGTGATTCCAAGGCCTCCTACGAGCAGTACTTC.

This chain joins TRBV12-3 or TRBV12-4 and TRBJ2-7, with D unclear. V was clipped by 8 bases and J by 7 bases, with 18 bases between them. CDR3 length: 13 residues. In DNA, the CDR3 is TGTGCCAGCGCCCGGCGGTCGGGCTGGGAGCAGTACTTC. This encodes CASARRSGWEQYF.

This chain joins TRBV5-1 and TRBJ2-5; D ambiguous. The CDR3 runs to 14 residues. V was cut by 4 bases and J by 2 bases, with 12 bases left in between. The germline V gene has CDR1 SGHRS and CDR2 YFSETQ. The CDR3 here is CASSRGRPQETQYF. The CDR3 coding sequence is TGCGCCAGCAGCAGAGGACGGCCACAAGAGACCCAGTACTTC. The complete variable domain, with remaining parts taken from reference TRBV5-1 and TRBJ2-5, reads KAGVTQTPRYLIKTRGQQVTLSCSPISGHRSVSWYQQTPGQGLQFLFEYFSETQRNKGNFPGRFSGRQFSNSRSEMNVSTLELGDSALYLCASSRGRPQETQYFGPGTRLLVL.

This clonotype showed up just a few times. Relative to the germline gene, one junction end is altered; a read error may explain this. The V gene is TRBV12-3 or TRBV12-4, the J gene TRBJ1-3, with D maybe TRBD1 (5 bases). The CDR3 covers 16 residues. As DNA, the CDR3 is TGTGCCAGCAGATTAGGGACGGCAAGCTCTGGAAACACCATATATTTT. Its translation: CASRLGTASSGNTIYF.

The genes are TRBV6-2 or TRBV6-3 and TRBJ2-7, with a possible D match to TRBD1 (5 bases). This CDR3 is built from 12 residues. The germline V gene has CDR1 MNHEY and CDR2 SVGEGT. V dropped 2 bases and J dropped 6 bases, with 8 bases sitting between them. CDR3 protein: CASSYAGFEQYF. The CDR3 DNA reads TGTGCCAGCAGTTACGCAGGGTTCGAGCAGTACTTC.

The rearrangement links TRBV20-1 to TRBJ2-1, with 11 positions matching TRBD2. From germline, CDR1 is DFQATT and CDR2 SNEGSKA (reference sequence). The V gene end was trimmed by 2 bases and the J gene end by 7 bases; junction bases not matched to a gene: 10. The CDR3 consists of 16 residues. Written as DNA, the CDR3 is TGCAGTGCTAGACTTGGGACTAGCGGAAAGGTGAATGAGCAGTTCTTC. It specifies CSARLGTSGKVNEQFF.

V usage is TRBV27 and J usage is TRBJ2-2; 10 nucleotides match TRBD1. The CDR3 is made up of 17 amino acids. The J segment lost 4 bases and the V segment lost 5 bases, leaving 10 bases of the junction unmatched. Germline V gene sequence: CDR1 MNHEY, CDR2 SMNVEV (reference sequence). In DNA form, the CDR3 reads TGTGCCAGCAGTCTTGGACAGGGGGGACACCTCACCGGGGAGCTGTTTTTT. It translates to CASSLGQGGHLTGELFF.

The chain carries TRBV7-8 and TRBJ2-1; D not resolved. The germline V gene has CDR1 SGHVS and CDR2 FQNEAQ. The CDR3 runs 15 residues. Trimming cost V 5 bases and J 4 bases, with 15 bases left between them. The CDR3 nucleotides are TGTGCCAGCAGCACCGAACCCACGAAGTACAATGAGCAGTTCTTC. This sequence encodes CASSTEPTKYNEQFF.

This clonotype was observed a handful of times. The chain employs TRBV20-1 and TRBJ1-5, with 7 bases that match TRBD1. Germline-derived CDR1 and CDR2 are DFQATT and SNEGSKA (reference sequence). V trimming: 6 bases; J trimming: 0 bases; junction bases outside the gene matches: 5. This CDR3 comprises 14 residues. The CDR3, as DNA: TGCAGTGCCAGGACAGGTGCTAGCAATCAGCCCCAGCATTTT. It encodes CSARTGASNQPQHF.

This clonotype was counted only a few times. This chain uses TRBV5-6 with TRBJ2-5; 8 bases align to TRBD2. The J segment lost 4 bases and the V segment lost 0 bases, leaving 8 bases of the junction unmatched. The CDR3 consists of 16 residues. From germline, CDR1 is SGHDT and CDR2 YYEEEE. CDR3 protein: CASSLAGRGAAETQYF. In DNA form, the CDR3 reads TGTGCCAGCAGCTTGGCTGGGCGGGGGGCCGCAGAGACCCAGTACTTC.

V usage is TRBV20-1 and J usage is TRBJ2-7; D call uncertain. The V gene's germline CDR1 is DFQATT and CDR2 SNEGSKA (reference sequence). V was shortened by 3 bases and J by 0 bases, with 15 bases between the two germline ends. CDR3 length: 15 residues. This CDR3 reads CSARAGPRSSYEQYF. Written as DNA, the CDR3 is TGCAGTGCTAGGGCCGGACCGAGGAGCTCCTACGAGCAGTACTTC.

This clonotype was counted a few times. The chain recombines TRBV4-1 with TRBJ1-2; 10 bases fit TRBD1. With 4 bases clipped from V and 2 bases from J, the junction kept 10 bases outside the gene matches. Germline lookup yields CDR1 MGHRA and CDR2 YSYEKL. The CDR3 runs to 17 residues. CDR3 nucleotide sequence: TGCGCCAGCAGCCTTACATTAGGGGACAGGGGAAACTATGGCTACACCTTC. Translation: CASSLTLGDRGNYGYTF.

This clonotype appeared a few times. The V call is TRBV29-1, the J call TRBJ2-7, with TRBD2 as a possible D gene (5 bases). The CDR3 length is 15 residues. V was shortened by 4 bases and J by 2 bases, with 18 bases between the two germline ends. Germline V gives CDR1 SQVTM, CDR2 ANQGSEA. CDR3 bases: TGCAGCGTTGTAAGCGAGGGTGGGATTACCTACGAGCAGTACTTC. Amino acid sequence: CSVVSEGGITYEQYF.

This clonotype was observed many times. The CDR3 DNA follows: TGTGCCAGCAGTTTACCCCGGACACCCTCGAACACTGAAGCTTTCTTT. Translating it yields CASSLPRTPSNTEAFF. V usage is TRBV12-3 or TRBV12-4 and J usage is TRBJ1-1, with D possibly matching TRBD1 (5 bases). V gave up 2 bases and J gave up 1 base, with 14 bases separating them. The CDR3 totals 16 residues.

This clonotype was counted between two and nine times. This chain uses TRBV29-1 with TRBJ1-1, with TRBD1 as a possible D gene (6 bases). In germline, CDR1 is SQVTM, CDR2 ANQGSEA. V lost 4 bases and J 11 bases, leaving 23 bases between the germline ends. The CDR3 has 14 amino acids. Here the CDR3 reads CSVVGALSGGGAFF. The DNA of the CDR3 is TGCAGCGTTGTAGGGGCCCTGTCCGGAGGGGGGGCTTTCTTT.

This clonotype has a handful of counts. V and J are TRBV6-1 and TRBJ2-3, with D unclear. The length of the CDR3 is 13 residues. In germline, CDR1 is MNHNS, CDR2 SASEGT. The V end was cut by 1 base, the J end by 1 base, with 3 bases between. CDR3 residues: CASSEVGTDTQYF. CDR3 sequence (DNA): TGTGCCAGCAGTGAAGTGGGCACAGATACGCAGTATTTT.

This clonotype has at least ten counts. V is TRBV24-1 and J is TRBJ2-1, with D possibly called TRBD1 or TRBD2 (5 bases each). CDR1 is KGHDR and CDR2 is SFDVKD in the germline V gene. V lost 8 bases and J lost 10, with 17 bases in between. The CDR3 is made up of 13 amino acids. CDR3 loop: CATKGVGGSEQFF. CDR3 sequence (DNA): TGTGCCACCAAAGGTGTTGGGGGTTCGGAGCAGTTCTTC.

This sequence joins TRBV7-2 and TRBJ1-5; D is ambiguous. Trimming stripped 2 bases from V and 0 bases from J, with 11 bases between. Germline assignment: CDR1 SGHTA and CDR2 FQGNSA. The CDR3 contains 16 residues. The CDR3 DNA follows: TGTGCCAGCAGCTTAATCGGCCGGTATAGCAATCAGCCCCAGCATTTT. It is translated as CASSLIGRYSNQPQHF. Supplemented by reference TRBV7-2 and TRBJ1-5, the full variable domain reads GAGVSQSPSNKVTEKGKDVELRCDPISGHTALYWYRQSLGQGLEFLIYFQGNSAPDKSGLPSDRFSAERTGGSVSTLTIQRTQQEDSAVYLCASSLIGRYSNQPQHFGDGTRLSIL.

This clonotype was found many times. This chain links TRBV29-1 with TRBJ2-2; the D gene is possibly TRBD2 (6 bases). This CDR3 comprises 13 residues. Germline V gene sequence: CDR1 SQVTM, CDR2 ANQGSEA. In DNA, the CDR3 is TGCAGGAGGATGGACTACTATCCCGGGGAGCTGTTTTTT. Translated: CRRMDYYPGELFF.

A few counts support this clonotype. This may arise from a read error, as a much more abundant clone is one base away. The genes are TRBV7-9 and TRBJ1-2; D gene unclear. Germline V gene sequence: CDR1 SEHNR, CDR2 FQNEAQ (reference sequence). The CDR3 length is 12 residues. V was clipped by 4 bases and J by 2 bases, with 5 bases between them. This CDR3 is CASSYQNYGYTF. The CDR3 nucleotides are TGTGCCAGCAGCTACCAGAACTATGGCTACACCTTC.